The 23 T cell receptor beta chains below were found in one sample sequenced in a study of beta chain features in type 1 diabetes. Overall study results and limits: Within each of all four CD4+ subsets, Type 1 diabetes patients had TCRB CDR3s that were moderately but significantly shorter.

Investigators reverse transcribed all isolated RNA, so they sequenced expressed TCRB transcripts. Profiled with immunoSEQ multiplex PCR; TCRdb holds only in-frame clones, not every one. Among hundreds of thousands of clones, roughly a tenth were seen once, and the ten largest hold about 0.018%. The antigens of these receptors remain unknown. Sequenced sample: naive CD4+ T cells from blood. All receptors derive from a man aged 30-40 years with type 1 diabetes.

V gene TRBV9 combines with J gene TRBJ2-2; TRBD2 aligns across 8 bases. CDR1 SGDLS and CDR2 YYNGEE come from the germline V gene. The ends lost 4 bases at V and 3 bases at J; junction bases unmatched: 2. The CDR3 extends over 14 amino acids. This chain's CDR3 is CASSPGGYTGELFF. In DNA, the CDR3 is TGTGCCAGCAGCCCGGGGGGGTACACCGGGGAGCTGTTTTTT.

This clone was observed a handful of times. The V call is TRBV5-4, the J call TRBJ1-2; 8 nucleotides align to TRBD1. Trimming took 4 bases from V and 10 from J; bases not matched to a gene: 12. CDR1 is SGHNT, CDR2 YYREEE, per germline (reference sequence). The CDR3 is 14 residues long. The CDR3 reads CASSNDRGSSVYTF. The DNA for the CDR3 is TGTGCCAGCAGCAACGACAGGGGTAGCAGCGTCTACACCTTC.

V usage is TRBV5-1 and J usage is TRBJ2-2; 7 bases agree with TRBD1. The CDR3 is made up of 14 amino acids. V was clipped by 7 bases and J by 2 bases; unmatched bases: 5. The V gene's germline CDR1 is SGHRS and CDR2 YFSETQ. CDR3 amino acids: CASQGQINTGELFF. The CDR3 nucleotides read TGCGCCAGCCAGGGACAGATTAACACCGGGGAGCTGTTTTTT.

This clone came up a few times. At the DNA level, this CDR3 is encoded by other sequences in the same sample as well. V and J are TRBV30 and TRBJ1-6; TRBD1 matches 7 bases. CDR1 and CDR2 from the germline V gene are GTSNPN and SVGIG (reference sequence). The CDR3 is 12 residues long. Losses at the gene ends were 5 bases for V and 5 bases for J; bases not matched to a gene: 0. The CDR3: CAWDRDNSPLHF. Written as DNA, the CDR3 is TGTGCCTGGGACAGGGATAATTCACCCCTCCACTTT.

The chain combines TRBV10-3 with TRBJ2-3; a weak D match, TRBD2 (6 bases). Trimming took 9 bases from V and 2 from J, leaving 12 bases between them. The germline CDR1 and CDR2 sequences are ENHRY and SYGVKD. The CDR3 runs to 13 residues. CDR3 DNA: TGTGCCATAAGGACTATTTCCACAGATACGCAGTATTTT. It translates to CAIRTISTDTQYF.

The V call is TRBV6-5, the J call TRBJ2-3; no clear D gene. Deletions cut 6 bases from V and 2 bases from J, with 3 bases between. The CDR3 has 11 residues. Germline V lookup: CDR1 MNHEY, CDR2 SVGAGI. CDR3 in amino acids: CASSNTDTQYF. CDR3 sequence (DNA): TGTGCCAGCAGCAACACAGATACGCAGTATTTT.

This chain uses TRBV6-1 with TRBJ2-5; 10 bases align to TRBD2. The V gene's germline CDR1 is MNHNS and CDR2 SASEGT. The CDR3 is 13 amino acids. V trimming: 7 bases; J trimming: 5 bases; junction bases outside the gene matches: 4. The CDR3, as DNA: TGTGCCAGCAACCTAGCGGGGGTGGAGACCCAGTACTTC. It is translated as CASNLAGVETQYF.

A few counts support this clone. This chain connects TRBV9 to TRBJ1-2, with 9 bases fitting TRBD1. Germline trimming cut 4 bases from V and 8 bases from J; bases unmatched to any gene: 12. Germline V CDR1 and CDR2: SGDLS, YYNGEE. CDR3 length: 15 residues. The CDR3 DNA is TGTGCCAGCAGCCCTGGAGACAGGGGGATGGAGGGCTACACCTTC. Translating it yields CASSPGDRGMEGYTF.

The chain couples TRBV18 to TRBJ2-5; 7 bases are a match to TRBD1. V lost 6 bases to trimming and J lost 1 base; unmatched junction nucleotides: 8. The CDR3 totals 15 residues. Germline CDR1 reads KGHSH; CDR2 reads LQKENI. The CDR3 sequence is CASSPRTGLQETQYF. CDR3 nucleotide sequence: TGTGCCAGCTCCCCTCGGACAGGCCTCCAAGAGACCCAGTACTTC.

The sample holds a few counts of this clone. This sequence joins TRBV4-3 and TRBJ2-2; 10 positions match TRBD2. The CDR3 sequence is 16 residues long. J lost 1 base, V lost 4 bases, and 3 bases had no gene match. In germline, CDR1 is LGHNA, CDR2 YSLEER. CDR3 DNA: TGCGCCAGCAGCCGTCGGACTAGCGGGAACACCGGGGAGCTGTTTTTT. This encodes CASSRRTSGNTGELFF.

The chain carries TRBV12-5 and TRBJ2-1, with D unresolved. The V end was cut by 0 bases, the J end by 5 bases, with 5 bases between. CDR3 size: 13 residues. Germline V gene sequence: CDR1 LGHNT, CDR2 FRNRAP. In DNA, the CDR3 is TGTGCTAGTGGTTTGGTTCAGAACAATGAGCAGTTCTTC. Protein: CASGLVQNNEQFF.

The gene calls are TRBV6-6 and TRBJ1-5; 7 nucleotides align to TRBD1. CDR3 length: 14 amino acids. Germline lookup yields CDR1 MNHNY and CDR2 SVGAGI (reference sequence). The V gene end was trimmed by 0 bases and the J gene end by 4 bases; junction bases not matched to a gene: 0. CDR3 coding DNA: TGTGCCAGCAGTTACTCACAGGGGAATCAGCCCCAGCATTTT. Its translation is CASSYSQGNQPQHF.

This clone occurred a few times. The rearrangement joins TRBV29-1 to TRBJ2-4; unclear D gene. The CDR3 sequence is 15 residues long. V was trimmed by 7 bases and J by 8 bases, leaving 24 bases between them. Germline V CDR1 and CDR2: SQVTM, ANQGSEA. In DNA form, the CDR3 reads TGCAGCGGCACCACGGGTGTCCCGGGTTGGGACATTCAGTACTTC. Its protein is CSGTTGVPGWDIQYF.

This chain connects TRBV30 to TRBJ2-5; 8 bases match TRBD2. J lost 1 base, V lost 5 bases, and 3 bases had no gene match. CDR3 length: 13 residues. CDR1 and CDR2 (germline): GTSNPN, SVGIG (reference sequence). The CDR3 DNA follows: TGTGCCTGGGCGACTAGCGCCCAAGAGACCCAGTACTTC. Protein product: CAWATSAQETQYF.

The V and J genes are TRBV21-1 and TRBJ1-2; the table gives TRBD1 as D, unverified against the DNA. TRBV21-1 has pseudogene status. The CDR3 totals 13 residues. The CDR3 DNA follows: TGTGCCACCTTACGGACAGGGTGGGATGGCTACACCTTC. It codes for CATLRTGWDGYTF.

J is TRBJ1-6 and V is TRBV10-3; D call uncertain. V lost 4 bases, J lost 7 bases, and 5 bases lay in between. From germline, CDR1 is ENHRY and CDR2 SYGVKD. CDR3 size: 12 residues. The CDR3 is CAISATNSPLHF. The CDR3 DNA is TGTGCCATCAGTGCTACGAATTCACCCCTCCACTTT.

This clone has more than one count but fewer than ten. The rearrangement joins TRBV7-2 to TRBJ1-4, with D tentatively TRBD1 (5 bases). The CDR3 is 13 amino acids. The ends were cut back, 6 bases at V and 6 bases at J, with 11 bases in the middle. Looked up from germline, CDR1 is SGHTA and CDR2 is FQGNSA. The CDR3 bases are TGTGCCAGCAGTCCCAGGGTGGATGAAAAACTGTTTTTT. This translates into CASSPRVDEKLFF.

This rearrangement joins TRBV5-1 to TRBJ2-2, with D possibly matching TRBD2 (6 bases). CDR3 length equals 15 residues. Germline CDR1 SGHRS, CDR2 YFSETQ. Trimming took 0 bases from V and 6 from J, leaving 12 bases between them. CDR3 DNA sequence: TGCGCCAGCAGCTTGGTTACTAGCTTGGCCGGGGAGCTGTTTTTT. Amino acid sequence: CASSLVTSLAGELFF.

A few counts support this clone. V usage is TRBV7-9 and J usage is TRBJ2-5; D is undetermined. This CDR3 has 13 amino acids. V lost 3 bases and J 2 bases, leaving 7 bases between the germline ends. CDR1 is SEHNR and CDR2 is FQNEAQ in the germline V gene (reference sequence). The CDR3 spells CASSFGRQETQYF. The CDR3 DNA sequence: TGTGCCAGCAGCTTTGGCAGACAAGAGACCCAGTACTTC.

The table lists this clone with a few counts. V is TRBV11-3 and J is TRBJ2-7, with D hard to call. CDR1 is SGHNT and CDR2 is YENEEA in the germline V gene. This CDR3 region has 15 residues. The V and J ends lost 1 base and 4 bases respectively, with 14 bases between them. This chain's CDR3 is CASSLVLTVKYEQYF. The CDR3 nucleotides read TGTGCCAGCAGCTTAGTATTGACTGTGAAGTACGAGCAGTACTTC.

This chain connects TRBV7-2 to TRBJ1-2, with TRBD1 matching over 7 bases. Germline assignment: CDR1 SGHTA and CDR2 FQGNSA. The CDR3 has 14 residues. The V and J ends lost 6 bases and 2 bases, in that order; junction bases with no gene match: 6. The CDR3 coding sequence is TGTGCCAGCAGTTTTGACAGGGAAAACTATGGCTACACCTTC. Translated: CASSFDRENYGYTF.

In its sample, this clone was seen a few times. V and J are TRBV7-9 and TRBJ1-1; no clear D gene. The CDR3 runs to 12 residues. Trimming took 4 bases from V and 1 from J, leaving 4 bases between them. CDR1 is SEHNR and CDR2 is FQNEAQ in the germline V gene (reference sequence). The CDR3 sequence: CASSWQNTEAFF. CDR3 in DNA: TGTGCCAGCAGCTGGCAGAACACTGAAGCTTTCTTT.

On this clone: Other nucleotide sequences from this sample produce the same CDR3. The CDR3 region is CASSRDSYEQYF. The CDR3 DNA follows: TGTGCCAGCAGCCGTGACAGTTACGAGCAGTACTTC. The V and J genes are TRBV5-4 and TRBJ2-7, with D maybe TRBD1 (5 bases). V lost 4 bases and J lost 4, with 9 bases in between. Germline V gives CDR1 SGHNT, CDR2 YYREEE (reference sequence). This CDR3 contains 12 residues.